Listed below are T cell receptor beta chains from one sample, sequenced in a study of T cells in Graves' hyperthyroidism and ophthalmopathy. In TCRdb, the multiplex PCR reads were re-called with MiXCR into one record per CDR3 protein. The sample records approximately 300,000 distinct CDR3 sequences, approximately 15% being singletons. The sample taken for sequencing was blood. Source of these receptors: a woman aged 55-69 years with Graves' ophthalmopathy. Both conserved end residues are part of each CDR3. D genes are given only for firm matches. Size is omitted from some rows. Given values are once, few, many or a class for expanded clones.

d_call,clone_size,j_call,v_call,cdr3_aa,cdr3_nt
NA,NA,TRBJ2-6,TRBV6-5,CASSYIKFSSGANALTF,TGTGCCAGCAGTTACATTAAGTTCAGCTCTGGGGCCAACGCCCTGACTTTC
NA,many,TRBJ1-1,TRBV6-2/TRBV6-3,CASSYYGEAFF,TGTGCCAGCAGTTACTATGGCGAAGCTTTCTTT
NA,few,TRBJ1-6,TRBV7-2,CASSLYNSPLHF,TGTGCCAGCAGCTTGTATAATTCACCCCTCCACTTT
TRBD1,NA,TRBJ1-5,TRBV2,CATGTGVSNQPQHF,TGTGCCACCGGGACAGGGGTTAGCAATCAGCCCCAGCATTTT
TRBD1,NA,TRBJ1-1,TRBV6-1,CASTNLRGQAFF,TGTGCCAGCACCAACTTGAGGGGGCAAGCTTTCTTT
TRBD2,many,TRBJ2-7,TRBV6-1,CASTLGLPGGEQYF,TGTGCCAGCACCCTGGGACTACCGGGAGGCGAGCAGTACTTC
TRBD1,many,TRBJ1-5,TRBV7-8,CASSLGTGEDQPQHF,TGTGCCAGCAGCTTAGGGACAGGGGAGGATCAGCCCCAGCATTTT
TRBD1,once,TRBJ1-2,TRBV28,CASSGQGAGYTF,TGTGCCAGCAGTGGACAGGGAGCTGGCTACACCTTC
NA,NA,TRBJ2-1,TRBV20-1,CSAREPGTPDDEQFF,TGCAGTGCTAGAGAGCCCGGGACTCCGGACGATGAGCAGTTCTTC
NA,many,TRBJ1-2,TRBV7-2,CASSLARENYGYTF,TGTGCCAGCAGCTTAGCGCGGGAGAACTATGGCTACACCTTC
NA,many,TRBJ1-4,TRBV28,CASKPGGEKLFF,TGTGCCAGCAAACCAGGAGGTGAAAAACTGTTTTTT
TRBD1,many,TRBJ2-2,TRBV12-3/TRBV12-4,CASRLQGAGTGELFF,TGTGCCAGCAGACTGCAGGGGGCAGGCACCGGGGAGCTGTTTTTT
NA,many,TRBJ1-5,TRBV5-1,CASSPRSHKLYSNQPQHF,TGCGCCAGCAGCCCCCGCAGCCATAAACTGTATAGCAATCAGCCCCAGCATTTT
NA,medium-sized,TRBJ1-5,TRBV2,CASRPGPLPGGNQPQHF,TGTGCCAGCAGACCAGGACCGCTCCCCGGTGGCAATCAGCCCCAGCATTTT
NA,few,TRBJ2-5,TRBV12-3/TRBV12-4,CASSPSAGKETQYF,TGTGCCAGCAGTCCCTCGGCGGGGAAAGAGACCCAGTACTTC
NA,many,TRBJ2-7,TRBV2,CASSESRGRYEQYF,TGTGCCAGCAGTGAGTCCCGGGGTCGGTACGAGCAGTACTTC
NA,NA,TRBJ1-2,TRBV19,CASSETGLLNYGYTF,TGTGCCAGTAGTGAAACAGGGCTCCTCAACTATGGCTACACCTTC
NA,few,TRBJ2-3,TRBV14,CASSLTSYRGGQGGTQYF,TGTGCCAGCAGCCTGACCTCTTACAGGGGGGGCCAAGGGGGTACGCAGTATTTT
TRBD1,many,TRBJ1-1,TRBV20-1,CSPKQGASEDTEAFF,TGCAGTCCTAAGCAGGGGGCGTCGGAGGACACTGAAGCTTTCTTT
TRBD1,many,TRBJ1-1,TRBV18,CASSPGGGGETEAFF,TGTGCCAGCTCACCCGGAGGAGGGGGCGAAACTGAAGCTTTCTTT
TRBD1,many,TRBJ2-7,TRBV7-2,CASSQTGTDVYEQYF,TGTGCCAGCAGCCAAACCGGGACAGATGTCTACGAGCAGTACTTC
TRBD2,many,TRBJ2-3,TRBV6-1,CASSWGLAESTDTQYF,TGTGCCAGCAGTTGGGGACTAGCGGAGAGCACAGATACGCAGTATTTT
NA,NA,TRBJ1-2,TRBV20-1,CSARGSGAYGYTF,TGCAGTGCTAGAGGGTCGGGCGCATATGGCTACACCTTC
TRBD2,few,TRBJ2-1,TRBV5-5,CASSPRGLGGVPSNEQFF,TGTGCCAGCAGCCCCCGGGGATTGGGGGGGGTCCCCAGCAATGAGCAGTTCTTC
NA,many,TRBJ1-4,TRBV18,CASSRFAATNEKLFF,TGTGCCAGCTCACGCTTTGCGGCAACTAATGAAAAACTGTTTTTT
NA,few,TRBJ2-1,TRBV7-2,CASSFTSGRDNEQFF,TGTGCCAGCAGCTTTACGTCGGGGAGAGACAATGAGCAGTTCTTC
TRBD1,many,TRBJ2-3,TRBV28,CASSRPDRGDTDTQYF,TGTGCCAGCAGCCGGCCTGACAGGGGTGACACAGATACGCAGTATTTT
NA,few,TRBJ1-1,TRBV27,CASSLGRGAEAFF,TGTGCCAGCAGTTTAGGCAGGGGCGCTGAAGCTTTCTTT
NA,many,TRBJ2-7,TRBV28,CASGKGRSYEQYF,TGTGCCAGTGGCAAGGGACGGAGCTACGAGCAGTACTTC
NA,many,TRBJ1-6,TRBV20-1,CSASWGGRNNSPLHF,TGCAGTGCTAGTTGGGGCGGCCGTAATAATTCACCCCTCCACTTT
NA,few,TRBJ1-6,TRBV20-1,CSARTPEPYNSPLHF,TGCAGTGCCCGCACCCCGGAGCCTTATAATTCACCCCTCCACTTT
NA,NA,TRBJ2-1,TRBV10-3,CAIRGRPGNEQFF,TGTGCCATACGGGGACGGCCCGGCAATGAGCAGTTCTTC
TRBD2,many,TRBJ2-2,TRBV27,CASSFSGGANTGELFF,TGTGCCAGCAGTTTCAGCGGGGGCGCGAACACCGGGGAGCTGTTTTTT
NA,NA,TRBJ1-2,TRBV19,CASISSQRSYGYTF,TGTGCCAGTATTTCATCTCAGAGATCCTATGGCTACACCTTC
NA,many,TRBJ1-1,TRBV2,CASSETENTEAFF,TGTGCCAGCAGTGAAACAGAAAACACTGAAGCTTTCTTT
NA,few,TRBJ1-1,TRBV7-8,CASSLASTVEAFF,TGTGCCAGCAGCTTAGCCTCGACGGTTGAAGCTTTCTTT
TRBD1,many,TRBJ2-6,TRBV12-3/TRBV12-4,CASTTRRGRISGANVLTF,TGTGCCAGCACAACTCGCAGGGGGCGTATTTCTGGGGCCAACGTCCTGACTTTC
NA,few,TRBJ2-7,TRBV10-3,CAISGASSYEQYF,TGTGCCATCTCGGGGGCTAGCTCCTACGAGCAGTACTTC
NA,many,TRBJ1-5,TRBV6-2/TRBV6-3,CASSDFVYQPQHF,TGTGCCAGCAGTGATTTTGTGTATCAGCCCCAGCATTTT
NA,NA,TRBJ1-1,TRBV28,CASSLIDRHTEAFF,TGTGCCAGCAGTTTGATTGACAGACACACTGAAGCTTTCTTT